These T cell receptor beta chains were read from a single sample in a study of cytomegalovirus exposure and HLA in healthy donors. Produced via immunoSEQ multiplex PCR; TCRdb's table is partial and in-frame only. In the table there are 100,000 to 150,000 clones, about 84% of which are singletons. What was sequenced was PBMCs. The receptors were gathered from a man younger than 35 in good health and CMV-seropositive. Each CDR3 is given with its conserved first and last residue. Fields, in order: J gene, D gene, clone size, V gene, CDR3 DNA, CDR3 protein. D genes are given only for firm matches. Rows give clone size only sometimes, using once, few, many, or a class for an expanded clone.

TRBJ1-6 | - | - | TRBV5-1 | TGCGCCAGCCGAGGGACCCCAGGGGATTCACCCCTCCACTTT | CASRGTPGDSPLHF
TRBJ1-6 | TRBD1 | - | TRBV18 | TGTGCCAGCTCATCTCTAAACAGGGGAGATTCACCCCTCCACTTT | CASSSLNRGDSPLHF
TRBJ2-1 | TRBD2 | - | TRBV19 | TGTGCCAGTAGTGAGGACGTAGCGGGAGGGCCGGGAAATGAGCAGTTCTTC | CASSEDVAGGPGNEQFF
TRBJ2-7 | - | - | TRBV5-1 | TGCGCCAGCACGAACGCCCGGGACATAGGAGGCGAGCAGTACTTC | CASTNARDIGGEQYF
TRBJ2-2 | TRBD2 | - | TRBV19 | TGTGCCAGTACCCCGCCGGGGGGGATTGGCGGGGAGCTGTTTTTT | CASTPPGGIGGELFF
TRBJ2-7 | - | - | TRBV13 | TGTGCCAGCAGCTTACTCAGGGGCGAGCAGTACTTC | CASSLLRGEQYF
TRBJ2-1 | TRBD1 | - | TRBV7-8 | TGTGCCAGCAGACCCCGGGGACAGGGGGCCAATGAGCAGTTCTTC | CASRPRGQGANEQFF
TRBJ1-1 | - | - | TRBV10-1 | TGCGCCAGCAGTGAGTCGGGAAGGGGGAAAGACACTGAAGCTTTCTTT | CASSESGRGKDTEAFF
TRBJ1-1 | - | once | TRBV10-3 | TGTGCCATCAGTGACAGGGTCAACACTGAAGCTTTCTTT | CAISDRVNTEAFF
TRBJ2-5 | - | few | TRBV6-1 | TGTGCCAGCACTTATCGCCCTATAGAGACCCAGTACTTC | CASTYRPIETQYF
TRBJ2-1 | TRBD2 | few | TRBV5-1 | TGCGCCAGCGACGGGGGGGACACCCCGAAAGGTGAGCAGTTCTTC | CASDGGDTPKGEQFF
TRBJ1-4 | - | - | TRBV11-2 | TGTGCCAGCAGCTTCTCACTCGTCGCGGAAAAACTGTTTTTT | CASSFSLVAEKLFF
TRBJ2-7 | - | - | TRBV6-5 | TGTGCCAGCAGTTCCCCTAGGGCAGGGGTGGCCGAGCAGTACTTC | CASSSPRAGVAEQYF
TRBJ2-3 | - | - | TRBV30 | TGTGCCTGGACCCAAAGGGGCAGGGGCGCAGATACGCAGTATTTT | CAWTQRGRGADTQYF
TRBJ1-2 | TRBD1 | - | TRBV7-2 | TGTGCCAGCAGCCCAAGGACAGGGCTTGGCTACACCTTC | CASSPRTGLGYTF
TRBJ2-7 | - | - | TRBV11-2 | TGTGCCAGCAGCCAATACCCCACAGCCAACTACGAGCAGTACTTC | CASSQYPTANYEQYF
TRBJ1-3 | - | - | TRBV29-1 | TGCAGCGTTGAATATAAGGGCCCAGAGGGTGGAAACACCATATATTTT | CSVEYKGPEGGNTIYF
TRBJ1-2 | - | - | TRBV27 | TGTGCCAGCAGTGGCAGACTGGGGAGCTATGGTTACACCTTC | CASSGRLGSYGYTF
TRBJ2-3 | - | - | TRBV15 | TGTGCCACCAGCAGAGATTTTGAGGCAGATACGCAGTATTTT | CATSRDFEADTQYF
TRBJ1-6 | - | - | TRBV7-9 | TGTGCCAGCAGCTTAGTCGCCCTAACAGGAGATTCACCCCTCCACTTT | CASSLVALTGDSPLHF
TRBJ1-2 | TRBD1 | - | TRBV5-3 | TGTGCCAGAAGCGTGGGGGACAGGCGTTACTATGGCTACACCTTC | CARSVGDRRYYGYTF
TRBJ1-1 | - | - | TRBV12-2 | TGTGCAAGTCGCTTAATCAAACAGGAGTGGTGGAACACTGAAGCTTTCTTT | CASRLIKQEWWNTEAFF
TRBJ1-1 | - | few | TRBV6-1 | TGTGCCAGCAGTGAAGTCCGGGGTATAGGTTTCTTT | CASSEVRGIGFF
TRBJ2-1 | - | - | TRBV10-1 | TGCGCCAGCAGCGGAGGTGGCTCCTACAATGAGCAGTTCTTC | CASSGGGSYNEQFF
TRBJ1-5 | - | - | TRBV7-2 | TGTGCCAGCAGCTTAGACCACAGGGGCAATCAGCCCCAGCATTTT | CASSLDHRGNQPQHF
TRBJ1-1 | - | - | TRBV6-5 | TGTGCCAGCGCCCGGACACTCCGCACTGAAGCTTTCTTT | CASARTLRTEAFF
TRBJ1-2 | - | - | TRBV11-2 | TGTGCCAGCAGCTCCCTCGGACAGCGACAGGACTATGGCTACACCTTC | CASSSLGQRQDYGYTF
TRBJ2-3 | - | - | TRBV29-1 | TGCAGCGTTGTGGGTCCCCAGGGTCCGAGTACGGGTACGCAGTATTTT | CSVVGPQGPSTGTQYF
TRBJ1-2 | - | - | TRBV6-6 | TGTGCCAGCAGTTACGACGGGGGGCGTATTAACTATGGCTACACCTTC | CASSYDGGRINYGYTF
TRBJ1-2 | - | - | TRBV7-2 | TGTGCCAGCAGCTCCAGGACGGGGGGTGACTATGGCTACACCTTC | CASSSRTGGDYGYTF
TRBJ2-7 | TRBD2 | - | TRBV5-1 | TGCGCCAGCAGCTTTAGCGGGAGTAGTTACGAGCAGTACTTC | CASSFSGSSYEQYF
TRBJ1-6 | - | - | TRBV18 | TGTGCCAGCTCACCAGAGTCTAATTCACCCCTCCACTTT | CASSPESNSPLHF
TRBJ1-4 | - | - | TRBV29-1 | TGCAGCGGACAAATTGAGGAAAAACTGTTTTTT | CSGQIEEKLFF
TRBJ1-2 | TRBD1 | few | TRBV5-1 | TGCGCCAGCAGCTTGGTCGGGACAGGGGTCGACTATGGCTACACCTTC | CASSLVGTGVDYGYTF
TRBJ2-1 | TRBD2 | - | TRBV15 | TGTGCCACCAGCAGAGATCTCTTTCGGACTAGAGACTACAATGAGCAGTTCTTC | CATSRDLFRTRDYNEQFF
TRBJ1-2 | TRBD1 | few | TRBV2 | TGTGCCAGCAGTGATGCCGGGACAGGGGGCAGCTATGGCTACACCTTC | CASSDAGTGGSYGYTF
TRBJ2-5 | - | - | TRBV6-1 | TGTGCCAGCAGTCTCAGGGGGGTGGAAGAGACCCAGTACTTC | CASSLRGVEETQYF
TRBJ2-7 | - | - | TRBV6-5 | TGTGCCAGCAATTACCCTTACGAGCAGTACTTC | CASNYPYEQYF